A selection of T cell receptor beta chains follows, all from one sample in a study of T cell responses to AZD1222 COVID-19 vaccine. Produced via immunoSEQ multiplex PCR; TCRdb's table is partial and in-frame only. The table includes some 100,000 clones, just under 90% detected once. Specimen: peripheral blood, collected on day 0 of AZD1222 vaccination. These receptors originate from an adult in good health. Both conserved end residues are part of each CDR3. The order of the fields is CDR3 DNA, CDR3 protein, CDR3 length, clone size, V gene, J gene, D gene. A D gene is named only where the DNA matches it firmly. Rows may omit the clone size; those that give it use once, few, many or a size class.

CDR3nt: TGTGCCAGCAGCCCCCGCAGGGGGAAGAACACTGAAGCTTTCTTT
CDR3aa: CASSPRRGKNTEAFF
len: 15
abundance: .
v_gene: TRBV7-6
j_gene: TRBJ1-1
d_gene: TRBD1

CDR3nt: TGCAGTGCGGGCGACTCAGATACGCAGTATTTT
CDR3aa: CSAGDSDTQYF
len: 11
abundance: .
v_gene: TRBV20-1
j_gene: TRBJ2-3
d_gene: .

CDR3nt: TGTGCCAGCAGCCAAGACTACAGTCCTTTCTATGGCTACACCTTC
CDR3aa: CASSQDYSPFYGYTF
len: 15
abundance: .
v_gene: TRBV14
j_gene: TRBJ1-2
d_gene: .

CDR3nt: TGTGCCAGCAGCTCGGGCCCCGGTCAGAATCCTAGGGATGAGCAGTTCTTC
CDR3aa: CASSSGPGQNPRDEQFF
len: 17
abundance: .
v_gene: TRBV5-5
j_gene: TRBJ2-1
d_gene: .

CDR3nt: TGTGCCAGCAGCTTGAGGTCCTCCGGACAAAGAAAACTGTTTTTT
CDR3aa: CASSLRSSGQRKLFF
len: 15
abundance: .
v_gene: TRBV5-4
j_gene: TRBJ1-4
d_gene: .

CDR3nt: TGTGCCAGCAGCCAACGGACAGAGCAGTACTTC
CDR3aa: CASSQRTEQYF
len: 11
abundance: .
v_gene: TRBV16
j_gene: TRBJ2-7
d_gene: .

CDR3nt: TGTGCCAGCAGTTTGGGACAGGTCGCTGAAGCTTTCTTT
CDR3aa: CASSLGQVAEAFF
len: 13
abundance: few
v_gene: TRBV7-8
j_gene: TRBJ1-1
d_gene: TRBD1

CDR3nt: TGTGCCAGCAGAAGATCCCGGGACTCAATTCAGCCCCAGCATTTT
CDR3aa: CASRRSRDSIQPQHF
len: 15
abundance: .
v_gene: TRBV28
j_gene: TRBJ1-5
d_gene: .

CDR3nt: TGTGCCATCAGTGAGTCGACGGGGAGCGAGCAGTACTTC
CDR3aa: CAISESTGSEQYF
len: 13
abundance: .
v_gene: TRBV10-3
j_gene: TRBJ2-7
d_gene: .

CDR3nt: TGTGCCAGCAGTTACTCGGGGGGTACAGATACGCAGTATTTT
CDR3aa: CASSYSGGTDTQYF
len: 14
abundance: .
v_gene: TRBV6-5
j_gene: TRBJ2-3
d_gene: .

CDR3nt: TGTGCCAGCAGCGTAACTAGTGCGCAGACCCAGTACTTC
CDR3aa: CASSVTSAQTQYF
len: 13
abundance: .
v_gene: TRBV9
j_gene: TRBJ2-5
d_gene: .

CDR3nt: TGTGCCAGCAGCGCGACTAGCGGGGGGTCCGAGCAGTACTTC
CDR3aa: CASSATSGGSEQYF
len: 14
abundance: .
v_gene: TRBV6-5
j_gene: TRBJ2-7
d_gene: TRBD2

CDR3nt: TGTGCCAGCAGCCAAGATCTTCGCAGAGCTAACTATGGCTACACCTTC
CDR3aa: CASSQDLRRANYGYTF
len: 16
abundance: .
v_gene: TRBV4-2
j_gene: TRBJ1-2
d_gene: .

CDR3nt: TGTGCCAGTAGTAGCCAGGCGGCCTCTCGAGATACGCAGTATTTT
CDR3aa: CASSSQAASRDTQYF
len: 15
abundance: .
v_gene: TRBV19
j_gene: TRBJ2-3
d_gene: .

CDR3nt: TGTGCCAGCAGTTTTACAGGGTTCTCTGGAAACACCATATATTTT
CDR3aa: CASSFTGFSGNTIYF
len: 15
abundance: .
v_gene: TRBV28
j_gene: TRBJ1-3
d_gene: .

CDR3nt: TGTGCCACCAGCAGGGAGCCACTCCCAAGGGATACACTGTTTTTT
CDR3aa: CATSREPLPRDTLFF
len: 15
abundance: .
v_gene: TRBV15
j_gene: TRBJ1-4
d_gene: .

CDR3nt: TGCAGCGCTGCTCAGGCGTTTAACTATGGCTACACCTTC
CDR3aa: CSAAQAFNYGYTF
len: 13
abundance: .
v_gene: TRBV29-1
j_gene: TRBJ1-2
d_gene: .

CDR3nt: TGTGCCAGCAGTTTACCAGGTTATAATTCACCCCTCCACTTT
CDR3aa: CASSLPGYNSPLHF
len: 14
abundance: .
v_gene: TRBV28
j_gene: TRBJ1-6
d_gene: .

CDR3nt: TGTGCCAGCAGTGAAGAGGGACAGGCTGGCAAAAACATTCAGTACTTC
CDR3aa: CASSEEGQAGKNIQYF
len: 16
abundance: .
v_gene: TRBV2
j_gene: TRBJ2-4
d_gene: TRBD1

CDR3nt: TGTGCCAGCAGCTCACAGGGCTACGAGCAGTACTTC
CDR3aa: CASSSQGYEQYF
len: 12
abundance: .
v_gene: TRBV11-1
j_gene: TRBJ2-7
d_gene: .

CDR3nt: TGTGCCAGCAGCCGATTAGGGGGCGCCGATGGCTACACCTTC
CDR3aa: CASSRLGGADGYTF
len: 14
abundance: .
v_gene: TRBV7-9
j_gene: TRBJ1-2
d_gene: TRBD1

CDR3nt: TGTGCCAGCAGCTTAGCGGGGGGGCTGCAAGAGACCCAGTACTTC
CDR3aa: CASSLAGGLQETQYF
len: 15
abundance: .
v_gene: TRBV7-9
j_gene: TRBJ2-5
d_gene: .

CDR3nt: TGTGCCAGCAGTAGTTGGGGAACGGCTAATGAAAAACTGTTTTTT
CDR3aa: CASSSWGTANEKLFF
len: 15
abundance: .
v_gene: TRBV27
j_gene: TRBJ1-4
d_gene: .

CDR3nt: TGTGCCAGTAGTATTTCGAGGACAGGTTATTCACCCCTCCACTTT
CDR3aa: CASSISRTGYSPLHF
len: 15
abundance: once
v_gene: TRBV19
j_gene: TRBJ1-6
d_gene: TRBD1

CDR3nt: TGTGCCAGCTCCCTTCTAGTGGACAATCAGCCCCAGCATTTT
CDR3aa: CASSLLVDNQPQHF
len: 14
abundance: .
v_gene: TRBV18
j_gene: TRBJ1-5
d_gene: .

CDR3nt: TGTGCCAGCAGCAAGCAGGGTTCCGGGGAGCTGTTTTTT
CDR3aa: CASSKQGSGELFF
len: 13
abundance: .
v_gene: TRBV7-8
j_gene: TRBJ2-2
d_gene: .

CDR3nt: TGTGCCACCGCCGGAGCCGGGCTAGCCAAAAACATTCAGTACTTC
CDR3aa: CATAGAGLAKNIQYF
len: 15
abundance: .
v_gene: TRBV15
j_gene: TRBJ2-4
d_gene: .

CDR3nt: TGTGCCAGCTCACCATACGTTGGGACACAGCGTTATCTGTACTTC
CDR3aa: CASSPYVGTQRYLYF
len: 15
abundance: .
v_gene: TRBV18
j_gene: TRBJ2-7
d_gene: .

CDR3nt: TGTGCCAGCAGTTCCGCGGCGGGACAGGGGAGCACTGAAGCTTTCTTT
CDR3aa: CASSSAAGQGSTEAFF
len: 16
abundance: .
v_gene: TRBV6-5
j_gene: TRBJ1-1
d_gene: TRBD1

CDR3nt: TGTGCCAGCAGTCAGACAGGGGCTCAGCCCCAGCATTTT
CDR3aa: CASSQTGAQPQHF
len: 13
abundance: .
v_gene: TRBV6-6
j_gene: TRBJ1-5
d_gene: TRBD1

CDR3nt: TGTGCCAGTAGTATAGGGATAGTCCAGCATTTT
CDR3aa: CASSIGIVQHF
len: 11
abundance: .
v_gene: TRBV19
j_gene: TRBJ1-5
d_gene: .

CDR3nt: TGTGCCAGCAGCCTTCTAGCCACAGATACGCAGTATTTT
CDR3aa: CASSLLATDTQYF
len: 13
abundance: .
v_gene: TRBV6-2/TRBV6-3
j_gene: TRBJ2-3
d_gene: .

CDR3nt: TGTGCCAGCTCAGCAGGGGATCAGCCCCAGCATTTT
CDR3aa: CASSAGDQPQHF
len: 12
abundance: .
v_gene: TRBV18
j_gene: TRBJ1-5
d_gene: .

CDR3nt: TGCGCCAGCAGCTTGGAAGGGGCGGCGGCTAACTATGGCTACACCTTC
CDR3aa: CASSLEGAAANYGYTF
len: 16
abundance: .
v_gene: TRBV5-1
j_gene: TRBJ1-2
d_gene: .

CDR3nt: TGTGCCAGCAGCTTGTCCATTGATCTAGCCAAAAACATTCAGTACTTC
CDR3aa: CASSLSIDLAKNIQYF
len: 16
abundance: once
v_gene: TRBV7-9
j_gene: TRBJ2-4
d_gene: .

CDR3nt: TGTGCCAGCAGCCACCAAAGCACAGATACGCAGTATTTT
CDR3aa: CASSHQSTDTQYF
len: 13
abundance: .
v_gene: TRBV5-4
j_gene: TRBJ2-3
d_gene: .

CDR3nt: TGTGCCAGCGAGGGGGGGTATGAAAAACTGTTTTTT
CDR3aa: CASEGGYEKLFF
len: 12
abundance: .
v_gene: TRBV2
j_gene: TRBJ1-4
d_gene: .

CDR3nt: TGTGCCAGCAGCCAAGGGAAGGGGGCAAGGGATGGCTACACCTTC
CDR3aa: CASSQGKGARDGYTF
len: 15
abundance: .
v_gene: TRBV3-1/TRBV3-2
j_gene: TRBJ1-2
d_gene: TRBD1

CDR3nt: TGTGCCACCAGCCCCCCCTCCAGCGGGGAGCTGTTTTTT
CDR3aa: CATSPPSSGELFF
len: 13
abundance: .
v_gene: TRBV24-1
j_gene: TRBJ2-2
d_gene: .

CDR3nt: TGCAGCGTCAGGACAGGGGCGTACGAGCAGTACTTC
CDR3aa: CSVRTGAYEQYF
len: 12
abundance: .
v_gene: TRBV29-1
j_gene: TRBJ2-7
d_gene: TRBD1

CDR3nt: TGCGCCAGCAGCCATAGGGACAGGGAGTCCGCTGGCTACACCTTC
CDR3aa: CASSHRDRESAGYTF
len: 15
abundance: .
v_gene: TRBV4-1
j_gene: TRBJ1-2
d_gene: TRBD1

CDR3nt: TGTGCCAGCTCACCCCCACCGGGGCCCGGAAACACCATATATTTT
CDR3aa: CASSPPPGPGNTIYF
len: 15
abundance: .
v_gene: TRBV18
j_gene: TRBJ1-3
d_gene: .

CDR3nt: TGTGCCAGCACCTCCCACGGGACAGACTATGGCTACACCTTC
CDR3aa: CASTSHGTDYGYTF
len: 14
abundance: .
v_gene: TRBV28
j_gene: TRBJ1-2
d_gene: TRBD1

CDR3nt: TGTGCCATCAGGGGACAGGGAACGAACACTGAAGCTTTCTTT
CDR3aa: CAIRGQGTNTEAFF
len: 14
abundance: .
v_gene: TRBV10-3
j_gene: TRBJ1-1
d_gene: TRBD1

CDR3nt: TGTGCCAGCTCACCGGCTAGCGGGGCCTACGAGCAGTACTTC
CDR3aa: CASSPASGAYEQYF
len: 14
abundance: .
v_gene: TRBV18
j_gene: TRBJ2-7
d_gene: TRBD2